The clone carrying this TCR beta chain has ten or more counts. RNA was extracted from bulk tissue without any cell sorting. The sample comes from a study of tumor and adjacent non-tumor tissue in lung cancer. This CDR3 has 11 amino acids. Germline V lookup: CDR1 SGHAT, CDR2 FQNNGV. Trimming removed 4 bases at V and 6 bases at J, with 7 bases between. TCRbeta libraries were built with three rounds of nested PCR, modified from ARM-PCR. MiXCR, run by TCRdb on the multiplex PCR reads, gives a single entry per CDR3 protein. The sample carries under 150,000 distinct CDR3 sequences, approximately 72% recorded once.

The chain carries TRBV11-2 and TRBJ2-7; no definite D call. The clonotype originates from a man aged 60-69 years with small cell lung cancer. Sequences were obtained from lung tumor tissue. The CDR3 DNA sequence: TGTGCCAGCAGCTCCTGGGGCGAGCAGTACTTC. This encodes CASSSWGEQYF.